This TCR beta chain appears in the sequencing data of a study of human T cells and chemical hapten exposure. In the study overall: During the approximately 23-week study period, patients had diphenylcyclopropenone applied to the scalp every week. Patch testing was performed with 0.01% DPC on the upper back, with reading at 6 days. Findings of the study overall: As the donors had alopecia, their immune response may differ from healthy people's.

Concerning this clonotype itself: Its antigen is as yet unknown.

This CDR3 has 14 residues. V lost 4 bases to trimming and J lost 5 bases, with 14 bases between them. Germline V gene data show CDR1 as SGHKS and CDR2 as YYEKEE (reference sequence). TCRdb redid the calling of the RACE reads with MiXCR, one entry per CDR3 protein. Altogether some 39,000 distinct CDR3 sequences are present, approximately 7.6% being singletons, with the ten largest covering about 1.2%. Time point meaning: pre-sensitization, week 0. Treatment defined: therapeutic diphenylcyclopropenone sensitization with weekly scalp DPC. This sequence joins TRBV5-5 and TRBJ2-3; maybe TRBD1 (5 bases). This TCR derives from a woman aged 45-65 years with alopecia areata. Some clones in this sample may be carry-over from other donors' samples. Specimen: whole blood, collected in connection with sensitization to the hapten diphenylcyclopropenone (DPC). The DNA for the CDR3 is TGTGCCAGCAGCCTAGTTGGGGCCGGAGATACGCAGTATTTT. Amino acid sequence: CASSLVGAGDTQYF.